This TCR beta chain was sequenced for a study of blood T cells in healthy people across ages. The study, taken as a whole, reports: Greater diversity and more naive CD4+ cells were seen in long-lived donors than in aged donors. TCR beta diversity per million T cells fell roughly linearly with age.

A second PCR, run for 7 to 11 cycles, used a sample-barcoded 5' primer plus a J-beta primer mix. TCRdb analysed the 5' RACE reads with MiXCR anew, one entry per CDR3 protein. Here the sample spans 790,000 or so distinct CDR3 sequences, roughly 46% being singletons. This clonotype has just a few counts. Its matching antigen is unknown. Isolating PBMCs gave at least 7 million of these cells per sample. With each sample, at least 5 micrograms of total RNA were extracted. The CDR3 is 13 residues long. Trimming left V 0 bases short and J 8 bases short, with 8 bases between. CDR1 and CDR2 from the germline V gene are SGHRS and YFSETQ.

V gene TRBV5-1 combines with J gene TRBJ1-4; D remains unclear. The sample was blood. This receptor was identified in a man older than 75 in good health. CDR3 DNA: TGCGCCAGCAGCTTGGTCGTCGGGGAAAAACTGTTTTTT. Translating it yields CASSLVVGEKLFF.